These 4 T cell receptor beta chains were all obtained from the same sample, sequenced in a study of blood T cell repertoires in COVID-19. The table came from immunoSEQ multiplex PCR; TCRdb's copy has only in-frame clones and leaves some out. This sample has approximately 110,000 clones, with roughly 85% found just once. The specimen was peripheral blood. The source of these receptors is a woman aged 60 to 75 with COVID-19, enrolled during active disease.

This rearrangement joins TRBV19 to TRBJ1-2; unclear D gene. Germline CDR1 and CDR2: LNHDA and SQIVND (reference sequence). The V gene lost 5 bases and the J gene lost 1 base, with 20 bases spanning the gap. The CDR3 totals 17 residues. This CDR3 reads CASSPPEEKFYNYGYTF. The CDR3 nucleotides read TGTGCCAGTAGTCCTCCGGAGGAAAAGTTCTATAACTATGGCTACACCTTC.

The rearrangement joins TRBV2 to TRBJ1-2; D unresolved. V was pared by 6 bases and J by 4 bases, with 15 bases between. CDR1 and CDR2 from the germline V gene are SNHLY and FYNNEI. There are 14 residues in the CDR3. CDR3 amino acids: CASRDTVTLYGYTF. Here the CDR3 DNA reads TGTGCCAGCAGAGACACCGTCACCCTCTATGGCTACACCTTC.

The J gene is TRBJ2-1, the V gene TRBV5-1; maybe TRBD2 (5 bases). Germline V gene lookup returns CDR1 SGHRS and CDR2 YFSETQ. Trimming removed 3 bases at V and 0 bases at J, with 10 bases between. The CDR3 spans 15 residues. The CDR3 loop is CASSYSGSSYNEQFF. CDR3 coding DNA: TGCGCCAGCAGCTACTCGGGGAGCTCCTACAATGAGCAGTTCTTC.

The genes are TRBV12-5 and TRBJ1-2; possibly TRBD1 for D (6 bases). V was clipped by 5 bases and J by 1 base, with 17 bases between them. The CDR3 has 16 residues. From germline, CDR1 is LGHNT and CDR2 FRNRAP. The CDR3 reads CASGPRGGLVNYGYTF. As DNA, the CDR3 is TGTGCTAGTGGTCCGAGGGGGGGCTTAGTTAACTATGGCTACACCTTC. Full variable domain (rest looked up from reference TRBV12-5 and TRBJ1-2): DARVTQTPRHKVTEMGQEVTMRCQPILGHNTVFWYRQTMMQGLELLAYFRNRAPLDDSGMPKDRFSAEMPDATLATLKIQPSEPRDSAVYFCASGPRGGLVNYGYTFGSGTRLTVV.